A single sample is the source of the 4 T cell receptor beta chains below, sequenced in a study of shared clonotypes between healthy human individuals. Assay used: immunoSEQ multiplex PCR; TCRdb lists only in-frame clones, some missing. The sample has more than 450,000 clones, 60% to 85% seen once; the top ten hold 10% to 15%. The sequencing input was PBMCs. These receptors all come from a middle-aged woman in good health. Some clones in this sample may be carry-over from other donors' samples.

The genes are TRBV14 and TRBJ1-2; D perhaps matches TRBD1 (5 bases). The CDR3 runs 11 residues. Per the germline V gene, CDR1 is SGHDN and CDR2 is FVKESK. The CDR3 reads CGRSGGYGYTF. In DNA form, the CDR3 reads TGTGGTAGGTCGGGGGGCTATGGCTACACCTTC. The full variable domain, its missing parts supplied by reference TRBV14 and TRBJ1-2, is EAGVTQFPSHSVIEKGQTVTLRCDPISGHDNLYWYRRVMGKEIKFLLHFVKESKQDESGMPNNRFLAERTGGTYSTLKVQPAELEDSGVYFCGRSGGYGYTFGSGTRLTVV.

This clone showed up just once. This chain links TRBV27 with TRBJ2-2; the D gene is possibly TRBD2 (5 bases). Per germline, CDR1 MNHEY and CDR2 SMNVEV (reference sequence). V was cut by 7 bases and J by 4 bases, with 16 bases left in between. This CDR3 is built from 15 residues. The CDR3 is CASKIISGSTGELFF. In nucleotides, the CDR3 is TGTGCCAGCAAGATAATCTCGGGGAGCACCGGGGAGCTGTTTTTT.

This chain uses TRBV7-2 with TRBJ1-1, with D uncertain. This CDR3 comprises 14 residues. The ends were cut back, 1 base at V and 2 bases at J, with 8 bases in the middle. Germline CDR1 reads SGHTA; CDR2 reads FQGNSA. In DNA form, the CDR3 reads TGTGCCAGCAGCTTAGTTGTCAGCAACACTGAAGCTTTCTTT. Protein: CASSLVVSNTEAFF. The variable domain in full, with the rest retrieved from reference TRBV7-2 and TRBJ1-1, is GAGVSQSPSNKVTEKGKDVELRCDPISGHTALYWYRQSLGQGLEFLIYFQGNSAPDKSGLPSDRFSAERTGGSVSTLTIQRTQQEDSAVYLCASSLVVSNTEAFFGQGTRLTVV.

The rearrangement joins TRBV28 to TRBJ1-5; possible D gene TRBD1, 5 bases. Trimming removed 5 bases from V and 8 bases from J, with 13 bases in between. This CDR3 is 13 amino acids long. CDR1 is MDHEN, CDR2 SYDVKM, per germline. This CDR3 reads CASSPTWGKPQHF. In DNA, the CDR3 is TGTGCCAGCAGTCCGACATGGGGCAAGCCCCAGCATTTT.